Below, 2 T cell receptor beta chains from the same sample are listed, as sequenced in a study of blood T cells in healthy people across ages. Primers used in a second PCR of about 7 to 12 cycles were a sample-barcoded 5' primer and a J-beta primer mix. TCRdb re-called the 5' RACE reads with MiXCR, one entry per CDR3 protein. The sample lists about 320,000 distinct CDR3 sequences, about 25% seen once, with around 29% in the top ten. Sequencing used blood. The receptors stem from an older woman in good health.

This clonotype has at least ten counts. The chain has TRBV7-3 and TRBJ2-1, with TRBD2 matching 7 bases. Germline assignment: CDR1 SGHTA and CDR2 FQGTGA. After removal of 2 bases from V and 7 bases from J, the junction contained 8 bases not matched to a gene. The CDR3 is made up of 15 amino acids. DNA of the CDR3: TGTGCCAGCAGCTTACTAGGGACTACTACAAATGAGCAGTTCTTC. It yields the protein CASSLLGTTTNEQFF.

CDR3 sequence reads: CASSVGTYSPNEQFF. The CDR3 DNA reads TGTGCCAGCAGCGTAGGTACATATTCCCCCAATGAGCAGTTCTTC. V usage is TRBV9 and J usage is TRBJ2-5; D unresolved. Matching the DNA end better, TRBJ2-1 makes the J call doubtful. The CDR3 covers 15 residues. CDR1 is SGDLS, CDR2 YYNGEE, per germline.